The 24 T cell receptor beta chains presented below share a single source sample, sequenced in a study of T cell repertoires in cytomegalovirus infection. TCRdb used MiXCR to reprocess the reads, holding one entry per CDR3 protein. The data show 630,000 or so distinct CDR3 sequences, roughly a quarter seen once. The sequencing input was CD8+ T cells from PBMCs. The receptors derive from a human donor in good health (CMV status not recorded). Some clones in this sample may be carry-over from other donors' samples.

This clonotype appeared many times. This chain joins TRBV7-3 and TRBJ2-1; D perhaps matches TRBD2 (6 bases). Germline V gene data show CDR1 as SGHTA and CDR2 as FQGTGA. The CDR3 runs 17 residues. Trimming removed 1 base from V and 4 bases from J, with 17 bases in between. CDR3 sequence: CASSLIRGRNGYNEQFF. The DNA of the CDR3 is TGTGCCAGCAGCTTAATCCGGGGGAGAAACGGGTACAATGAGCAGTTCTTC.

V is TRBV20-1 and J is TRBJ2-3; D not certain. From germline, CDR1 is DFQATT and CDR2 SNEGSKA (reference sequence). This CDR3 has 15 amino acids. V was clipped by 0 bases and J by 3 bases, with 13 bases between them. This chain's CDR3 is CSARDDAYWTDTQYF. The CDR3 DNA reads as TGCAGTGCTAGAGATGACGCCTATTGGACAGATACGCAGTATTTT.

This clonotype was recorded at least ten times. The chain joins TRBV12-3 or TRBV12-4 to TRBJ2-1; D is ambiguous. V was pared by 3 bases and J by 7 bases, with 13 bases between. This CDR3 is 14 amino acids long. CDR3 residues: CASSFQAPLNEQFF. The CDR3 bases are TGTGCCAGCAGTTTTCAGGCCCCCTTGAATGAGCAGTTCTTC.

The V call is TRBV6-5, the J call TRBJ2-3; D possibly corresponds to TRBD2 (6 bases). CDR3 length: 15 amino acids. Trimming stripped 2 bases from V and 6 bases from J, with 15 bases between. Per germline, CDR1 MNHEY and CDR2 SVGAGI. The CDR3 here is CASSYGQRAGDTQYF. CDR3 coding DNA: TGTGCCAGCAGTTACGGTCAGCGGGCAGGGGATACGCAGTATTTT.

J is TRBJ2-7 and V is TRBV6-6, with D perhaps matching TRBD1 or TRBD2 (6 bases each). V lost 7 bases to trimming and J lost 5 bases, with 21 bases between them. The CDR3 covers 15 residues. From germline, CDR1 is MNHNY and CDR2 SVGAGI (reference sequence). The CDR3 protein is CASTISLGGIDEQYV. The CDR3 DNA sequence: TGTGCCAGCACCATAAGCCTGGGGGGCATCGACGAGCAGTACGTC.

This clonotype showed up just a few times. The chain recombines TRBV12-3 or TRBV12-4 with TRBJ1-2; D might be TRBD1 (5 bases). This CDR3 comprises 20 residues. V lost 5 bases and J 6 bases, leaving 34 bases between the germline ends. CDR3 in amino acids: CASSPTDQLRESPDRDGYTF. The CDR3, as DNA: TGTGCCAGCAGTCCGACAGACCAGCTGCGGGAATCCCCGGATCGGGATGGCTACACCTTC.

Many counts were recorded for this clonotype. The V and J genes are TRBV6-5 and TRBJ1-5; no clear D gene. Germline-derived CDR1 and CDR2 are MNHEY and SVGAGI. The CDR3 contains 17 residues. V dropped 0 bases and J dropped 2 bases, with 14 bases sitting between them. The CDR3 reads CASSYSIEELGNQPQHF. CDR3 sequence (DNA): TGTGCCAGCAGTTACTCGATAGAAGAATTGGGCAATCAGCCCCAGCATTTT.

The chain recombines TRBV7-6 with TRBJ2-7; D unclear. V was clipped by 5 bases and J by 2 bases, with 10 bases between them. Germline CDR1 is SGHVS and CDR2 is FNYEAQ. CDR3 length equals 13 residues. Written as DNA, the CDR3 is TGTGCCAGCAGCGTCGGGCAGGCCTACGAGCAGTACTTC. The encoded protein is CASSVGQAYEQYF.

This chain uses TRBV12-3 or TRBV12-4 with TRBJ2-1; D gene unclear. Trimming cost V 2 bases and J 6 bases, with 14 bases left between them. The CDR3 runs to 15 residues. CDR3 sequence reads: CASSLLSVEINEQFF. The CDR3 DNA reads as TGTGCCAGCAGTTTACTCAGTGTCGAAATCAATGAGCAGTTCTTC.

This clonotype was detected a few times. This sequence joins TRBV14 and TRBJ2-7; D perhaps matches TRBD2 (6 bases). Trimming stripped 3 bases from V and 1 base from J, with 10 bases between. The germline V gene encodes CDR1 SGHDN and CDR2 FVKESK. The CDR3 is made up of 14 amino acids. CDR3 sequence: CASSQRRGSYEQYF. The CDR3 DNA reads TGTGCCAGCAGCCAGCGGAGGGGATCCTACGAGCAGTACTTC.

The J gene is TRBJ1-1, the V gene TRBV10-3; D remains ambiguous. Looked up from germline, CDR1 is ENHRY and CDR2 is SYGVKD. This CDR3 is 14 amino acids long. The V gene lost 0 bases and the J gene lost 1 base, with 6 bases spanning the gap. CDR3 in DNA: TGTGCCATCAGTGAGTCCGGGCCGAACACTGAAGCTTTCTTT. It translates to CAISESGPNTEAFF.

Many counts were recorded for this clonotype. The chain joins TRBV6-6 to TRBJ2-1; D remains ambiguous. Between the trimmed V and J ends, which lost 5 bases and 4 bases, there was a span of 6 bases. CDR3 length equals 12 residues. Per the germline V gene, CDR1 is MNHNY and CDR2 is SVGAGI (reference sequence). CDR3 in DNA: TGTGCCAGCAGTGATAATTACAATGAGCAGTTCTTC. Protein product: CASSDNYNEQFF.

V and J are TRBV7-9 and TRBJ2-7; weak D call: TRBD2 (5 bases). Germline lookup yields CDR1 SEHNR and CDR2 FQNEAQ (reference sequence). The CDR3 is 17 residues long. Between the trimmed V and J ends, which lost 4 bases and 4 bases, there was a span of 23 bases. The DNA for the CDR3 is TGTGCCAGCAGCTCCTCTACTGGGCTAGCCCCCGCTTACGAGCAGTACGTC. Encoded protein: CASSSSTGLAPAYEQYV.

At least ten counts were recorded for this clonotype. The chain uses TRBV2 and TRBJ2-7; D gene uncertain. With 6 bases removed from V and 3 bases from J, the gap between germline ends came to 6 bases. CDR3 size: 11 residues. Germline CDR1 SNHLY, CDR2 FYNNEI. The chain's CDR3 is CASRNHYEQYF. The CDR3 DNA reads TGTGCCAGCAGGAACCACTACGAGCAGTACTTC.

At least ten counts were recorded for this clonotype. For the CDR3, the DNA is TGTGCCAGCAGAAAGGGGGGAACTGGAAACACCATATATTTT. This encodes CASRKGGTGNTIYF. V is TRBV6-5 and J is TRBJ1-3; D may be TRBD1 (6 bases). The CDR3 runs to 14 residues. Trimming shortened V by 6 bases and J by 2 bases, and 11 bases separated the two germline ends. Germline-derived CDR1 and CDR2 are MNHEY and SVGAGI.

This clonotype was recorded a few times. This CDR3 is CASSSWGLSADTQYF. Written as DNA, the CDR3 is TGTGCCAGCAGCTCCTGGGGCCTTTCGGCTGATACGCAGTATTTT. The chain combines TRBV27 with TRBJ2-3; a weak D match, TRBD1 (5 bases). This CDR3 comprises 15 residues. Germline CDR1 reads MNHEY; CDR2 reads SMNVEV (reference sequence). The V and J ends lost 6 bases and 6 bases respectively, with 19 bases between them.

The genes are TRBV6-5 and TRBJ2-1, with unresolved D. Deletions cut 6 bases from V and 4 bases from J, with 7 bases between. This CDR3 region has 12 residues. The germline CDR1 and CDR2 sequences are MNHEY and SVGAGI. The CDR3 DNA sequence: TGTGCCAGCAGGACTTATTACAATGAGCAGTTCTTC. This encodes CASRTYYNEQFF.

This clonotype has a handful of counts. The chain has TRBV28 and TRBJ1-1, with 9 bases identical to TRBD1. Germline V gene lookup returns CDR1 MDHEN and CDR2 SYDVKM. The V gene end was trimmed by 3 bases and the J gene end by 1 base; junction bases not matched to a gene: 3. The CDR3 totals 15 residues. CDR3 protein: CASSLNRGRNTEAFF. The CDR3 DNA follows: TGTGCCAGCAGTTTGAACAGGGGGCGGAACACTGAAGCTTTCTTT.

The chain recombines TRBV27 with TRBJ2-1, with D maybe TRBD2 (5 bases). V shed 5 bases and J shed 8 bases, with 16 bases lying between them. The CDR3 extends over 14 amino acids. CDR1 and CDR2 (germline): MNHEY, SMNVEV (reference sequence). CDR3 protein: CASSAPGSRDEQFF. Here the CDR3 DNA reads TGTGCCAGCAGTGCTCCGGGGTCACGGGATGAGCAGTTCTTC.

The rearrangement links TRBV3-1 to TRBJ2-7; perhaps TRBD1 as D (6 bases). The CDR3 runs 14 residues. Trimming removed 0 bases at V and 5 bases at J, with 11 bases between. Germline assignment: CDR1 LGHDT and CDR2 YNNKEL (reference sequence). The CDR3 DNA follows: TGTGCCAGCAGCCAAGACAGGGGATGGGACGAGCAGTACTTC. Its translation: CASSQDRGWDEQYF.

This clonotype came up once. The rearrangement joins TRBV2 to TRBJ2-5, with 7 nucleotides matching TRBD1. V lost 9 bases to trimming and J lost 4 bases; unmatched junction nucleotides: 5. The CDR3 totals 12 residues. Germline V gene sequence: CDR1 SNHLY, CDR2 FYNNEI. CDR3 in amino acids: CASTGVGETQYF. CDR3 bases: TGTGCCAGTACAGGGGTCGGAGAGACCCAGTACTTC.

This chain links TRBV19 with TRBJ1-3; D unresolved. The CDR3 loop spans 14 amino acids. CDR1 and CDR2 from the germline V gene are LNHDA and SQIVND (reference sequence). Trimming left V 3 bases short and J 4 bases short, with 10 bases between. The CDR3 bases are TGTGCCAGTAGTATCGGAGGGAGCGGAAACACCATATATTTT. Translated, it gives CASSIGGSGNTIYF.

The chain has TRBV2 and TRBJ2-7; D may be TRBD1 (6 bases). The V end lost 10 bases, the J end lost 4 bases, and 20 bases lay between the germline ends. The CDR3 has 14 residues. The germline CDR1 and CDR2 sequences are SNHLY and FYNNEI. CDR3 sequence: CATETSGTPYEQYV. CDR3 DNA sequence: TGTGCCACAGAAACTTCCGGGACACCATACGAGCAGTACGTC.

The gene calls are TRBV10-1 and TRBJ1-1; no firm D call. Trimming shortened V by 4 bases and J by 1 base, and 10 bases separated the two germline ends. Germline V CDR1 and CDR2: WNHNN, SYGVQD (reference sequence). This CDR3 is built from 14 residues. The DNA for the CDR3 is TGCGCCAGCAGTGCTTACCTGGAGAACACTGAAGCTTTCTTT. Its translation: CASSAYLENTEAFF.